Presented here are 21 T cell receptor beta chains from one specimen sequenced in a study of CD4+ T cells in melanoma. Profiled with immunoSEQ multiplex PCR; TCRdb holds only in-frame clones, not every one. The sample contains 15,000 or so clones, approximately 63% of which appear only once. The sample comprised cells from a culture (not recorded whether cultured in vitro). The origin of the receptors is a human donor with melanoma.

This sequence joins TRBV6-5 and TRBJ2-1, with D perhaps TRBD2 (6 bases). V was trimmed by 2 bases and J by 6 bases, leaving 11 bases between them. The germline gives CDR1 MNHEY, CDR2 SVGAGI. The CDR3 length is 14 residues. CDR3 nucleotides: TGTGCCAGCAGTTACGGCGGGGTTTCCAATGAGCAGTTCTTC. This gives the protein CASSYGGVSNEQFF.

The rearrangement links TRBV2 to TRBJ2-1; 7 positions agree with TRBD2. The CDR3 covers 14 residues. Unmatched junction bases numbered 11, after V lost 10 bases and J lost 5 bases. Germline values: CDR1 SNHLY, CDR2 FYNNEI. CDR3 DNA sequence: TGTGCCACCAAACCTTGGGACTATAACAATGAGCAGTTCTTC. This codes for CATKPWDYNNEQFF.

CDR3 loop: CASDHYGGRTGELFF. As DNA, the CDR3 is TGTGCCAGCGACCACTACGGGGGAAGAACCGGGGAGCTGTTTTTT. This rearrangement joins TRBV5-6 to TRBJ2-2; perhaps TRBD2 as D (6 bases). The CDR3 runs 15 residues. Between the trimmed V and J ends, which lost 7 bases and 5 bases, there was a span of 18 bases. The V gene's germline CDR1 is SGHDT and CDR2 YYEEEE.

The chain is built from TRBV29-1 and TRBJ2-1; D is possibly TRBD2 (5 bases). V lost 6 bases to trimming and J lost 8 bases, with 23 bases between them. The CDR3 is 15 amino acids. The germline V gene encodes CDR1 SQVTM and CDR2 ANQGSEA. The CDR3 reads CSVDLGVRARDEQFF. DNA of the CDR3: TGCAGCGTGGACCTCGGTGTGCGGGCACGGGATGAGCAGTTCTTC.

The CDR3 DNA sequence: TGTGCCAGCAGTATGGGGGCAGACACTGAAGCTTTCTTT. It encodes CASSMGADTEAFF. The chain links TRBV6-5 to TRBJ1-1; D might be TRBD1 (6 bases). The CDR3 sequence is 13 residues long. Trimming shortened V by 5 bases and J by 3 bases, and 10 bases separated the two germline ends. The germline CDR1 and CDR2 sequences are MNHEY and SVGAGI.

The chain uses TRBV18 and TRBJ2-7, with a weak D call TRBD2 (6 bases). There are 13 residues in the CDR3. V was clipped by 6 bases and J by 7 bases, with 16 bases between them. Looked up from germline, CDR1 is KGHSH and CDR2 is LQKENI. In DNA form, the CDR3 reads TGTGCCAGCTCGCCGGGACTTGAGAAGGAGCAGTACTTC. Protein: CASSPGLEKEQYF.

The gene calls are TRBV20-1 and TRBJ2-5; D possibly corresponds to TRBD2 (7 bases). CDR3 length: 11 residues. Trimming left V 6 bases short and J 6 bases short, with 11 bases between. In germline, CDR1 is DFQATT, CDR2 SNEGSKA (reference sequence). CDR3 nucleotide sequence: TGCAGTGCGGGGGGGCCGAAGACCCAGTACTTC. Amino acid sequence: CSAGGPKTQYF.

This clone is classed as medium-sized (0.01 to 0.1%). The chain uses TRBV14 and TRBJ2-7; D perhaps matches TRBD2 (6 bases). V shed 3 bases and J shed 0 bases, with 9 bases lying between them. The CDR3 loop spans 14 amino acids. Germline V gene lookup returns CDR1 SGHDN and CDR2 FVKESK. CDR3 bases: TGTGCCAGCAGCCAGTACGGGGGCTCCTACGAGCAGTACTTC. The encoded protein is CASSQYGGSYEQYF.

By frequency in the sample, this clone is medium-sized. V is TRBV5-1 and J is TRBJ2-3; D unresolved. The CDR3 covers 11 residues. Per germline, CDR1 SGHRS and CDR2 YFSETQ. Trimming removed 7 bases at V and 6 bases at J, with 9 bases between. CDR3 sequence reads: CASPDDDTQYF. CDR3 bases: TGCGCCAGCCCCGACGATGATACGCAGTATTTT.

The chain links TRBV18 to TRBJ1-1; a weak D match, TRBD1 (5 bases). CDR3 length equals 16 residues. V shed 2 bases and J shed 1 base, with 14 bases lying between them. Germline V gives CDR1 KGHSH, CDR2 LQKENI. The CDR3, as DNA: TGTGCCAGCTCACCATTTCGTGACAGCCCGAACACTGAAGCTTTCTTT. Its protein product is CASSPFRDSPNTEAFF.

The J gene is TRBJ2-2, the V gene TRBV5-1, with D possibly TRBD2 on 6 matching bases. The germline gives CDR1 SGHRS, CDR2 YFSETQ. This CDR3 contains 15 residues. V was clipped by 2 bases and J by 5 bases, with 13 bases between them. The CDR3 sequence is CASSFNGGPTGELFF. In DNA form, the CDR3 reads TGCGCCAGCAGCTTTAACGGGGGACCTACCGGGGAGCTGTTTTTT.

As DNA, the CDR3 is TGTGCCTGGAGATCTTCCGGGACCCTCCTGACGGGGGGCTACACCTTC. Protein sequence: CAWRSSGTLLTGGYTF. V is TRBV30 and J is TRBJ1-2; D is perhaps TRBD1 (5 bases). The CDR3 sequence is 16 residues long. Germline loops: CDR1 GTSNPN, CDR2 SVGIG (reference sequence). V was cut by 3 bases and J by 8 bases, with 25 bases left in between.

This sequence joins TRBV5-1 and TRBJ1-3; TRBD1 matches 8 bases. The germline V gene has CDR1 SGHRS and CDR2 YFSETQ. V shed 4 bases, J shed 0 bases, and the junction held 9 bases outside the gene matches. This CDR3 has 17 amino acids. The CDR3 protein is CASSGIGQGDSGNTIYF. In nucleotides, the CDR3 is TGCGCCAGCAGCGGGATCGGACAGGGAGACTCTGGAAACACCATATATTTT.

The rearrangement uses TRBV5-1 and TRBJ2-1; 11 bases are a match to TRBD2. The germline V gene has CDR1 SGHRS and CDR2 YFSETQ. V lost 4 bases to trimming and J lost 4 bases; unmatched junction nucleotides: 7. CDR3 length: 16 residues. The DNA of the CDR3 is TGCGCCAGCAGCCCACTAGCGGGGGCACTTTACAATGAGCAGTTCTTC. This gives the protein CASSPLAGALYNEQFF.

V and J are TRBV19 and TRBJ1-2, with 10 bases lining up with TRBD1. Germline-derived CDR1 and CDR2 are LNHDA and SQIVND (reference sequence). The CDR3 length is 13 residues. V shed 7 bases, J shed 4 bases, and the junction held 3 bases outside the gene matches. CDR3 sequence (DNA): TGTGCCAGTACGGACAGGGGGGCCTATGGCTACACCTTC. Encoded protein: CASTDRGAYGYTF.

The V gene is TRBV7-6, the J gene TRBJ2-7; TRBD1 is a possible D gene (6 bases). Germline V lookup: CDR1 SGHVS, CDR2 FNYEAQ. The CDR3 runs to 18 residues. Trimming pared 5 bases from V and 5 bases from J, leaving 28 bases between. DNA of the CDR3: TGTGCCAGCAGCCCCCGGACAGCCGATCTTATCTCTCTACACGAGCAGTACTTC. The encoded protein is CASSPRTADLISLHEQYF. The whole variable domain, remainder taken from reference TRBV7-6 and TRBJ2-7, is GAGVSQSPRYKVTKRGQDVALRCDPISGHVSLYWYRQALGQGPEFLTYFNYEAQQDKSGLPNDRFSAERPEGSISTLTIQRTEQRDSAMYRCASSPRTADLISLHEQYFGPGTRLTVT.

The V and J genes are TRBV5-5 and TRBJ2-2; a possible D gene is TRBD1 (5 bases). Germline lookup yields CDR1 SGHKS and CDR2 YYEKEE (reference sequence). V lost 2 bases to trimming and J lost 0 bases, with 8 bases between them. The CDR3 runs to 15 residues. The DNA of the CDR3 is TGTGCCAGCAGCTTTAAAGGGGCGAACACCGGGGAGCTGTTTTTT. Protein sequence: CASSFKGANTGELFF.

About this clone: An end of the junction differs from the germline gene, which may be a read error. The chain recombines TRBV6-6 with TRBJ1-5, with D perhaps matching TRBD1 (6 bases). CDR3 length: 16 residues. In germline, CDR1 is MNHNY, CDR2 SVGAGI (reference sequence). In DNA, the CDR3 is TGTGCCAGCAGTTACATCGGGGGCCCGAGCAATCGGCCCCAGCATTTT. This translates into CASSYIGGPSNRPQHF.

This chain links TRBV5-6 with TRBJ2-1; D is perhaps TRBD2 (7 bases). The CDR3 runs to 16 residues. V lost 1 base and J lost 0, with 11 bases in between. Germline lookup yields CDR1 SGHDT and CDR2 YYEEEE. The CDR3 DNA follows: TGTGCCAGCAGCTTGTGGCGGGGGCCCTCCTACAATGAGCAGTTCTTC. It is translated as CASSLWRGPSYNEQFF.

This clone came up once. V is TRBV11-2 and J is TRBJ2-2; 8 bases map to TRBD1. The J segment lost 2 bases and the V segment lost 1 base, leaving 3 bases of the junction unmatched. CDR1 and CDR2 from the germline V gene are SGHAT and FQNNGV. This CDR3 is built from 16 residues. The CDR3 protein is CASSLGGQVNTGELFF. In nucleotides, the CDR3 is TGTGCCAGCAGCTTAGGGGGACAGGTAAACACCGGGGAGCTGTTTTTT. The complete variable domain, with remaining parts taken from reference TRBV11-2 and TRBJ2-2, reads EAGVAQSPRYKIIEKRQSVAFWCNPISGHATLYWYQQILGQGPKLLIQFQNNGVVDDSQLPKDRFSAERLKGVDSTLKIQPAKLEDSAVYLCASSLGGQVNTGELFFGEGSRLTVL.

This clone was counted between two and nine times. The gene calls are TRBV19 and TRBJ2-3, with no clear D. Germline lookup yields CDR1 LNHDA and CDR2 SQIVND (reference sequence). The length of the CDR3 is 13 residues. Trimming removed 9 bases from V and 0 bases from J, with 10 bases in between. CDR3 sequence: CASTTPSTDTQYF. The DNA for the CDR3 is TGTGCCAGCACCACCCCTAGCACAGATACGCAGTATTTT.